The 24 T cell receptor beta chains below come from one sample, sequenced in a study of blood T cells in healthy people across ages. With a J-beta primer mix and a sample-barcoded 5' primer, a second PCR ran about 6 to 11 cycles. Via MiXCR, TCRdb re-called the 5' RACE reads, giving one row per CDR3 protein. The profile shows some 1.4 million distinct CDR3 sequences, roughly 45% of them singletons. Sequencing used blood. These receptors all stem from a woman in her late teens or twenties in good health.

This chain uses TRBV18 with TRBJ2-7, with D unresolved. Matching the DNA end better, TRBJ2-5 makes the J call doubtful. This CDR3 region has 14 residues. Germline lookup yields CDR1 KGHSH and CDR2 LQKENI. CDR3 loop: CASSLSLAKETQYF. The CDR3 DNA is TGTGCCAGCTCACTCAGCTTGGCAAAAGAGACCCAGTACTTC.

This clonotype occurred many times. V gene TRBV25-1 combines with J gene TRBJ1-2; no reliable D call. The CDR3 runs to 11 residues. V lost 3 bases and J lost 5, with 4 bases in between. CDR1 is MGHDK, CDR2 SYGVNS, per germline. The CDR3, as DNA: TGTGCCAGCAGTGACGGGTATGGCTACACCTTC. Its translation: CASSDGYGYTF.

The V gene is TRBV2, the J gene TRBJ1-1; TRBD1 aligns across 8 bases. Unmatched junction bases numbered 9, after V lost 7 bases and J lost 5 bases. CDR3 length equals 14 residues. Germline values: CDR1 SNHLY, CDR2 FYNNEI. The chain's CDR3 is CASMMDRAVTEAFF. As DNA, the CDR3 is TGTGCCAGCATGATGGACAGGGCTGTGACTGAAGCTTTCTTT.

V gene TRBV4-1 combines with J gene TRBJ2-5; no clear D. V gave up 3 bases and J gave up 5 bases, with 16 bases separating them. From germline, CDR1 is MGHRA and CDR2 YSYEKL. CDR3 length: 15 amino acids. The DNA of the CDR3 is TGCGCCAGCAGCCAGGATAGTTGGGCGCGGGAGACCCAGTACTTC. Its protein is CASSQDSWARETQYF.

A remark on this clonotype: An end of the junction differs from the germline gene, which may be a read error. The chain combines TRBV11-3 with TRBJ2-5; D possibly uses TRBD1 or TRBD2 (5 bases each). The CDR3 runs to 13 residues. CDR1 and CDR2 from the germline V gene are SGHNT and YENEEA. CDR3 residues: CASSSTEMGTQCF. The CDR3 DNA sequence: TGTGCCAGCAGCTCAACCGAAATGGGGACCCAGTGCTTC. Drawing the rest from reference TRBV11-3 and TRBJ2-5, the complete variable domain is EAGVVQSPRYKIIEKKQPVAFWCNPISGHNTLYWYLQNLGQGPELLIRYENEEAVDDSQLPKDRFSAERLKGVDSTLKIQPAELGDSAVYLCASSSTEMGTQCFGPGTRLLVL.

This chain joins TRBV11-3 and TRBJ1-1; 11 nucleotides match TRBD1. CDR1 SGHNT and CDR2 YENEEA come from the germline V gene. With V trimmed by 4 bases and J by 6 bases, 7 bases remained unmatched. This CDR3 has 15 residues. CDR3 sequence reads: CASSSRGQGESEAFF. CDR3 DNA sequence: TGTGCCAGCAGCTCGAGGGGACAGGGGGAGTCTGAAGCTTTCTTT.

The CDR3 DNA is TGTGCCAGCAGCTCGACAGGGGGCCTAGATGAGCAGTACTTC. Encoded protein: CASSSTGGLDEQYF. This chain links TRBV7-3 with TRBJ2-7, with 10 positions matching TRBD1. V lost 4 bases, J lost 7 bases, and 7 bases stayed unmatched. CDR3 length: 14 amino acids. Germline CDR1 reads SGHTA; CDR2 reads FQGTGA.

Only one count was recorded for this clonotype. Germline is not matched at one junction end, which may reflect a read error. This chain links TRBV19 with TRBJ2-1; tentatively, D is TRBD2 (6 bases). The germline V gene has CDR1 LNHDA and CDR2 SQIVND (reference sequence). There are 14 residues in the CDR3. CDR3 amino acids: CASTLGSSYNVQFF. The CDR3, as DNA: TGTGCCAGTACCCTCGGGAGCTCCTACAATGTGCAGTTCTTC.

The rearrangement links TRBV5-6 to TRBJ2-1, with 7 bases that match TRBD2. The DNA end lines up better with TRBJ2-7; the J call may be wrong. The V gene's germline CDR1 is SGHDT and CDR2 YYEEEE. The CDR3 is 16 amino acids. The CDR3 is CASSLGSTSSYNEQYF. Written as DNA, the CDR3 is TGTGCCAGCAGCTTGGGGTCGACTAGCTCCTACAATGAGCAGTACTTC.

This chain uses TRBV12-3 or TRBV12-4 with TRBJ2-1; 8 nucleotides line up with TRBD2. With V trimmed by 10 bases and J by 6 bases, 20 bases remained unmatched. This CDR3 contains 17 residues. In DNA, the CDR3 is TGTGCCAACACCAATAGAGGGTCGGGGGGGGCTCCCAATGAGCAGTTCTTC. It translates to CANTNRGSGGAPNEQFF.

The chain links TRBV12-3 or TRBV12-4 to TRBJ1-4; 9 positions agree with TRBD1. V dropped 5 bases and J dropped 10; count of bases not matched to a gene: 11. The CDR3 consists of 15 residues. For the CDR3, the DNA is TGTGCCAGCAGTCCGGAGGGACAGGGTATCGTAAAACTGTTTTTT. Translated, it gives CASSPEGQGIVKLFF.

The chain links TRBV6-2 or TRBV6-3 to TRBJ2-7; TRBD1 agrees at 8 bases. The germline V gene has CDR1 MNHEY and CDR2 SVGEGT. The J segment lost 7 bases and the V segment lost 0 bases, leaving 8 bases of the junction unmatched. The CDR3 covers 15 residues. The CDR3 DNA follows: TGTGCCAGCAGTTACTCGTTGGACAGGGACGATGAGCAGTACTTC. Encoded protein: CASSYSLDRDDEQYF.

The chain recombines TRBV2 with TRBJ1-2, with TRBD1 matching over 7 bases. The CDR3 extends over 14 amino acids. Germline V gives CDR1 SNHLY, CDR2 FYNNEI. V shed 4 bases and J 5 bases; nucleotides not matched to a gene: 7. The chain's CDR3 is CASSVGQDGYGYTF. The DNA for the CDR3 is TGTGCCAGCAGTGTCGGACAGGATGGATATGGCTACACCTTC.

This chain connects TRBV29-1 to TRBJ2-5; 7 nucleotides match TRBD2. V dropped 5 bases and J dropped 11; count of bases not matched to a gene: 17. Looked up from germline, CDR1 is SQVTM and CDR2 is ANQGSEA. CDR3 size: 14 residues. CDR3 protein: CSVNPLGGRNEQYF. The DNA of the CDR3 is TGCAGCGTTAATCCCCTGGGAGGGAGGAATGAGCAGTACTTC.

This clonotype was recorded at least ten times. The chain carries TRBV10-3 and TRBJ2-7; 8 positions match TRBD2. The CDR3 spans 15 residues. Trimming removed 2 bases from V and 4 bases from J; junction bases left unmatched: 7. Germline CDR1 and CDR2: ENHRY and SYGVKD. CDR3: CAISEIERERYEQYF. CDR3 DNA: TGTGCCATCAGTGAGATCGAGCGGGAGCGGTACGAGCAGTACTTC.

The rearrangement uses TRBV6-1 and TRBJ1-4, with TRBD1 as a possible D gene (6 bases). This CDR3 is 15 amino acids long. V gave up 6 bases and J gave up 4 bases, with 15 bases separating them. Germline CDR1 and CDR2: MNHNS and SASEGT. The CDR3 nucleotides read TGTGCCAGCAGCGACGGACAGTTAAATAATGAAAAACTGTTTTTT. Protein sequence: CASSDGQLNNEKLFF.

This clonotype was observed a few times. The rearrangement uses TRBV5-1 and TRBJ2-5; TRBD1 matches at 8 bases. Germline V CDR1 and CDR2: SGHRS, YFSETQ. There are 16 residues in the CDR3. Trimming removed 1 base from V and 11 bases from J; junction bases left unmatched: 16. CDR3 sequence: CASSLQGASPYNEQYF. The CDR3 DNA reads TGCGCCAGCAGCTTGCAGGGGGCTTCCCCTTACAATGAGCAGTACTTC.

This CDR3 is CASSGALAGDYEQYF. For the CDR3, the DNA is TGTGCCAGCAGCGGTGCGCTAGCGGGGGACTACGAGCAGTACTTC. This chain links TRBV11-2 with TRBJ2-7; 10 bases align to TRBD2. With 5 bases clipped from V and 3 bases from J, the junction kept 7 bases outside the gene matches. Germline assignment: CDR1 SGHAT and CDR2 FQNNGV. CDR3 length: 15 residues.

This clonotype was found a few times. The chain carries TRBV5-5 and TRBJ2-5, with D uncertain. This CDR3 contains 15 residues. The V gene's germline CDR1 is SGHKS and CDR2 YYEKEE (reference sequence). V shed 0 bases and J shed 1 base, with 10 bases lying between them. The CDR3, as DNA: TGTGCCAGCAGCTTGGACTTTCACCCCCAAGAGACCCAGTACTTC. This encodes CASSLDFHPQETQYF.

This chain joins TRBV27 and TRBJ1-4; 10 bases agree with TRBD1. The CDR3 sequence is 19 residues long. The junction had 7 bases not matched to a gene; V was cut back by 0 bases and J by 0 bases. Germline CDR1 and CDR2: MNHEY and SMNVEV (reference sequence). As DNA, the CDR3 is TGTGCCAGCAGTTTATCGGGGGGACAGGGGTTTGCAACTAATGAAAAACTGTTTTTT. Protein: CASSLSGGQGFATNEKLFF.

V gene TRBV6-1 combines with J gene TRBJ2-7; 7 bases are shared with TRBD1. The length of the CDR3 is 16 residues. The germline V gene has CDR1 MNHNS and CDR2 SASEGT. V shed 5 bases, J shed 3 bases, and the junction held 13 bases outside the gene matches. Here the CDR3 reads CASSRWWTGQIYEQYF. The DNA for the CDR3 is TGTGCCAGCAGTCGCTGGTGGACAGGACAAATCTACGAGCAGTACTTC.

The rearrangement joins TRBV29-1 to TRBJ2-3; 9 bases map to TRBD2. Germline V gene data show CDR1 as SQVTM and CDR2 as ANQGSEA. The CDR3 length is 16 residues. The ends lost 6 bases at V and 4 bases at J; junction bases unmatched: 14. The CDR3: CSVDLQGRGGADTQYF. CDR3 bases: TGCAGCGTCGACCTTCAGGGGCGGGGGGGGGCAGATACGCAGTATTTT.

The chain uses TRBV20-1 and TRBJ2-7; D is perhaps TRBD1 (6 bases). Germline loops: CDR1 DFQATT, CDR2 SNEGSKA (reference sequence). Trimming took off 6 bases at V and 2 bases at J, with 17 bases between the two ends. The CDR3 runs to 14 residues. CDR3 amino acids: CSAIYKEGAYEQYF. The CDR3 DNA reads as TGCAGTGCAATCTACAAAGAGGGGGCCTACGAGCAGTACTTC.

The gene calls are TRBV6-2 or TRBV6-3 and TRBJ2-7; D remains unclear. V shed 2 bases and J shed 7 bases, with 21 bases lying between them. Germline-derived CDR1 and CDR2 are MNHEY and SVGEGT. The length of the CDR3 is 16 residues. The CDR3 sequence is CASSYRRTRFRDEQYF. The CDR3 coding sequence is TGTGCCAGCAGTTACCGTCGTACCCGGTTTAGGGATGAGCAGTACTTC.